The 15 T cell receptor beta chains presented below share a single source sample, sequenced in a study of neurological immune-mediated disorders. MiXCR, run by TCRdb on the 5' RACE reads, gives a single entry per CDR3 protein. The repertoire consists of about 74,000 distinct CDR3 sequences, with roughly 5% occurring once and the leading ten covering roughly 7%. The specimen sequenced was PBMCs. The receptor set was obtained from a man aged 18-30 years with multiple sclerosis.

This clonotype was counted at least ten times. V is TRBV7-8 and J is TRBJ1-1, with D perhaps TRBD1 (5 bases). V was shortened by 5 bases and J by 1 base, with 14 bases between the two germline ends. Germline V gives CDR1 SGHVS, CDR2 FQNEAQ. The CDR3 spans 15 residues. The CDR3 region is CASSPGPGGNTEAFF. The CDR3 DNA follows: TGTGCCAGCAGCCCGGGACCGGGAGGGAACACTGAAGCTTTCTTT.

This clonotype was found many times. J is TRBJ1-5 and V is TRBV20-1; D perhaps matches TRBD1 (5 bases). Germline values: CDR1 DFQATT, CDR2 SNEGSKA (reference sequence). The CDR3 has 13 amino acids. The V gene lost 5 bases and the J gene lost 5 bases, with 13 bases spanning the gap. CDR3 DNA sequence: TGCAGTGCTGGGCAGGGAAATGATCAGCCCCAGCATTTT. Translating it yields CSAGQGNDQPQHF.

This clonotype was counted many times. The chain joins TRBV5-1 to TRBJ1-1; TRBD1 aligns across 12 bases. The germline V gene has CDR1 SGHRS and CDR2 YFSETQ. The CDR3 loop spans 14 amino acids. Losses at the gene ends were 4 bases for V and 4 bases for J; bases not matched to a gene: 2. The CDR3 bases are TGCGCCAGCAGCGGGGGACAGGGGGCCACTGAAGCTTTCTTT. This codes for CASSGGQGATEAFF.

This clonotype was seen ten or more times. V usage is TRBV5-5 and J usage is TRBJ1-5; D is undetermined. CDR1 and CDR2 from the germline V gene are SGHKS and YYEKEE (reference sequence). CDR3 size: 15 residues. The V end lost 1 base, the J end lost 3 bases, and 11 bases lay between the germline ends. This CDR3 reads CASSLSLGINQPQHF. DNA of the CDR3: TGTGCCAGCAGCTTGTCCCTGGGCATCAATCAGCCCCAGCATTTT.

Many counts were recorded for this clonotype. V and J are TRBV12-3 or TRBV12-4 and TRBJ2-3; the D is unclear. The CDR3 runs 13 residues. With 5 bases removed from V and 6 bases from J, the gap between germline ends came to 12 bases. The CDR3 nucleotides are TGTGCCAGCAGTCGCCAGGTGTCGGATACGCAGTATTTT. Translated, it gives CASSRQVSDTQYF.

At least ten counts were recorded for this clonotype. The chain has TRBV5-1 and TRBJ1-4; a possible D gene is TRBD1 (6 bases). This CDR3 spans 16 amino acids. Germline V gene sequence: CDR1 SGHRS, CDR2 YFSETQ. The V and J ends lost 0 bases and 5 bases respectively, with 14 bases between them. This chain's CDR3 is CASSLGTRDKNEKLFF. DNA of the CDR3: TGCGCCAGCAGCTTGGGGACCCGGGACAAGAATGAAAAACTGTTTTTT.

Ten or more counts support this clonotype. A junction end diverges from the germline sequence, so it may reflect a read error. The chain couples TRBV5-1 to TRBJ2-1; 13 bases are a match to TRBD2. There are 18 residues in the CDR3. Germline CDR1 and CDR2: SGHRS and YFSETQ. The CDR3 protein is CASTLTSGRYSSYNEQFF. CDR3 bases: TGCGCCAGCACCTTGACTAGCGGGAGGTATAGCTCCTACAATGAGCAGTTCTTC.

This clonotype was counted a few times. The V and J genes are TRBV10-1 and TRBJ2-3; TRBD2 matches 8 bases. There are 15 residues in the CDR3. Germline V gene data show CDR1 as WNHNN and CDR2 as SYGVQD (reference sequence). After removal of 5 bases from V and 2 bases from J, the junction contained 6 bases not matched to a gene. Here the CDR3 reads CASSPAGGPTDTQYF. The CDR3 nucleotides are TGCGCCAGCAGTCCCGCGGGGGGACCCACAGATACGCAGTATTTT.

This clonotype was counted many times. This sequence joins TRBV20-1 and TRBJ2-3, with TRBD2 matching over 14 bases. V was pared by 6 bases and J by 6 bases, with 11 bases of the junction left unmatched. The V gene's germline CDR1 is DFQATT and CDR2 SNEGSKA (reference sequence). This CDR3 contains 16 residues. The CDR3: CSARLAGGPDGDTQYF. The CDR3 DNA follows: TGCAGTGCACGACTAGCGGGAGGGCCGGATGGCGATACGCAGTATTTT.

There are many counts of this clonotype. The chain couples TRBV14 to TRBJ2-1; possible D gene TRBD2, 6 bases. The CDR3 consists of 13 residues. Looked up from germline, CDR1 is SGHDN and CDR2 is FVKESK. Trimming took off 4 bases at V and 12 bases at J, with 16 bases between the two ends. CDR3 nucleotides: TGTGCCAGCAGCCCAGTTACTAGCAACTGGCAGTTCTTC. Protein sequence: CASSPVTSNWQFF.

This clonotype was counted ten times or more. The V and J genes are TRBV20-1 and TRBJ1-1; D uncertain. Deletions cut 5 bases from V and 0 bases from J, with 4 bases between. Germline loops: CDR1 DFQATT, CDR2 SNEGSKA (reference sequence). CDR3 length equals 11 residues. CDR3 DNA sequence: TGCAGTGCTCCTATGAACACTGAAGCTTTCTTT. It translates to CSAPMNTEAFF.

The chain recombines TRBV5-4 with TRBJ2-3; 9 bases are shared with TRBD1. Unmatched junction bases numbered 7, after V lost 2 bases and J lost 6 bases. The CDR3 length is 15 residues. Germline assignment: CDR1 SGHNT and CDR2 YYREEE (reference sequence). CDR3 nucleotides: TGTGCCAGCAGCTTACCCCCGGGACAGGGCGATACGCAGTATTTT. Its translation is CASSLPPGQGDTQYF.

This clonotype was picked up many times. The chain combines TRBV20-1 with TRBJ2-3; TRBD2 aligns across 12 bases. The trim removed 6 bases at V and 7 bases at J, leaving 5 bases unmatched. CDR3 length equals 13 residues. In germline, CDR1 is DFQATT, CDR2 SNEGSKA (reference sequence). Written as DNA, the CDR3 is TGCAGTGCCCCTAGCGGGGGGGCCTATACGCAGTATTTT. Translated, it gives CSAPSGGAYTQYF.

The chain employs TRBV7-6 and TRBJ2-5; possibly TRBD1 for D (6 bases). This CDR3 comprises 14 residues. From germline, CDR1 is SGHVS and CDR2 FNYEAQ. V dropped 0 bases and J dropped 9 bases, with 14 bases sitting between them. The CDR3 bases are TGTGCCAGCAGCTTAGCGGGGGCAGGTAGGGCCCAGTACTTC. It yields the protein CASSLAGAGRAQYF.

This clonotype occurred many times. The CDR3 loop reads CASRVFRHPYEQYF. The DNA of the CDR3 is TGTGCCAGCAGGGTCTTTCGCCATCCCTACGAGCAGTACTTC. The rearrangement links TRBV28 to TRBJ2-7; D not certain. Germline V gene sequence: CDR1 MDHEN, CDR2 SYDVKM. The length of the CDR3 is 14 residues. The V end lost 6 bases, the J end lost 2 bases, and 14 bases lay between the germline ends. The variable domain in full, completed from reference TRBV28 and TRBJ2-7, reads DVKVTQSSRYLVKRTGEKVFLECVQDMDHENMFWYRQDPGLGLRLIYFSYDVKMKEKGDIPEGYSVSREKKERFSLILESASTNQTSMYLCASRVFRHPYEQYFGPGTRLTVT.